This T cell receptor (beta chain) originates from a study of T cell repertoires in ileal Crohn's disease. Findings of the study overall: Active smokers at surgery had more clonal expansions than non-smokers. High-frequency clones were more common in sorted CD8 than CD4 cells.

The V and J ends lost 2 bases and 8 bases respectively, with 18 bases between them. The germline V gene encodes CDR1 GTSNPN and CDR2 SVGIG (reference sequence). The CDR3 totals 14 residues. Time point meaning: neoterminal ileum biopsy at postoperative endoscopy, about 6 months after surgery. Repertoires were generated with immunoSEQ multiplex PCR, while TCRdb's copy carries only in-frame clones and drops some. The sample comprises some 10,000 clones, 70% to 80% of which are singletons, and approximately 15% rests with the top ten. Remarks on this clone: Its matching antigen is unknown.

Sequencing was done on a sample of ileal tissue. The clonotype was recovered from an adult with Crohn's disease. The V call is TRBV30, the J call TRBJ1-1; no definite D call. CDR3 DNA: TGTGCCTGGAGTAGTACAGACGTTAGCGCAGAAGCTTTCTTT. It encodes CAWSSTDVSAEAFF.